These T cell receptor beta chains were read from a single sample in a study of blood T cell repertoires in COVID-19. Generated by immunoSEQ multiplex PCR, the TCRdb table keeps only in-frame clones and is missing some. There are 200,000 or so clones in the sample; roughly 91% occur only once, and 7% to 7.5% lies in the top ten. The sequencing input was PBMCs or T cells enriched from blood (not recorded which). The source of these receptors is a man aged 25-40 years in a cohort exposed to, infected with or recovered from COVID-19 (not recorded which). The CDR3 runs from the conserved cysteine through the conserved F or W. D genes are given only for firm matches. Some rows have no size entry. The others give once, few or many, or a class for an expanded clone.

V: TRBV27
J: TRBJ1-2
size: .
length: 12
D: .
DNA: TGTGCCAGCAGTTTACGAGGCTATGGCTACACCTTC
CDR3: CASSLRGYGYTF

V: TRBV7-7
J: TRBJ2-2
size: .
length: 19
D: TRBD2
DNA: TGTGCTAGCAGCTTAGGGCCCCCTTTAGCGGGAGGAATCACCGGGGAGCTGTTTTTT
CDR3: CASSLGPPLAGGITGELFF

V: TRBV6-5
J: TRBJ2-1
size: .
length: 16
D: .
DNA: TGTGCCAGCAGTTACTCGGTCGGGAGTAGAAACAATGAGCAGTTCTTC
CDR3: CASSYSVGSRNNEQFF

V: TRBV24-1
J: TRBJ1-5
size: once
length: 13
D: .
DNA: TGTGCCACCAGGGGGACTGATAATCAGCCCCAGCATTTT
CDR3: CATRGTDNQPQHF

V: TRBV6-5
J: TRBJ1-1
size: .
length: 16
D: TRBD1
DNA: TGTGCCAGCAGTTACTCGGGGACAGGGGAGGGAACTGAAGCTTTCTTT
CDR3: CASSYSGTGEGTEAFF

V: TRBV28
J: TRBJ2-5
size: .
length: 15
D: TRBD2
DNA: TGTGCCAGCACCTCATCTAGCGGGAGGGCAGAGACCCAGTACTTC
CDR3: CASTSSSGRAETQYF

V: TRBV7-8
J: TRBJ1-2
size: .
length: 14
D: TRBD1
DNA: TGTGCCAGCAGCTTCAGGGGGACTAACTATGGCTACACCTTC
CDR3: CASSFRGTNYGYTF

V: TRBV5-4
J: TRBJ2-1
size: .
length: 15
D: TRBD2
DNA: TGTGCCAGCAGCTTGAGTTTGGCGCGGGGGGATGAGCAGTTCTTC
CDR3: CASSLSLARGDEQFF

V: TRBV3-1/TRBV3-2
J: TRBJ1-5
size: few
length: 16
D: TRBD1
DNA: TGTGCCAGCAGCCTTTCCGGGACAGGGGAGGATCAGCCCCAGCATTTT
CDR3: CASSLSGTGEDQPQHF

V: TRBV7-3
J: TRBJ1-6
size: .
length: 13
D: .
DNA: TGTGCCAGCAGCCCCCGGCGGAATTCACCCCTCCACTTT
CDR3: CASSPRRNSPLHF

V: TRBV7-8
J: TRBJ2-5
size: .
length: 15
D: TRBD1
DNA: TGTGCCAGCAGCTTGGGGGACAGGGGCCGGGAGACCCAGTACTTC
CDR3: CASSLGDRGRETQYF

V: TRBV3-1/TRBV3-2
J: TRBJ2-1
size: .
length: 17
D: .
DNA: TGTGCCAGCAGCCAAGGCGTCTCGTTGCGGGCGAACAATGAGCAGTTCTTC
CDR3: CASSQGVSLRANNEQFF

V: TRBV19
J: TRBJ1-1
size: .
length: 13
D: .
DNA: TGTGCCAGTAGTATAAGGGGTCACGCTGAAGCTTTCTTT
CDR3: CASSIRGHAEAFF

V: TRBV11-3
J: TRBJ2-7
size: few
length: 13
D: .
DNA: TGTGCCAGCAGCTTAGAGGACTCTCTCGAGCAGTACTTC
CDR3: CASSLEDSLEQYF

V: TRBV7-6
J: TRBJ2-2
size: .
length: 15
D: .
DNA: TGTGCCAGCAGCTTACCCCCGGATCGGCGGGGGGAGCTGTTTTTT
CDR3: CASSLPPDRRGELFF

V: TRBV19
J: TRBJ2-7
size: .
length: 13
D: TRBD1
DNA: TGTGCCAGTAGTAGAGACAGGGCTAACGAGCAGTACTTC
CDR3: CASSRDRANEQYF

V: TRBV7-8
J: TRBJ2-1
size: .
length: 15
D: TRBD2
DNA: TGTGCCAGCAGCTACCTCCTGACTAGCGGCAATGAGCAGTTCTTC
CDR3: CASSYLLTSGNEQFF

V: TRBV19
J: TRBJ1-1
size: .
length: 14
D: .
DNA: TGTGCCAGTAGTATAGACAGTATGAACACTGAAGCTTTCTTT
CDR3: CASSIDSMNTEAFF

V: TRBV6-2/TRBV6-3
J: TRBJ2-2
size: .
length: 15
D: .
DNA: TGTGCCAGCACCCCCGGGACTCCGAACACCGGGGAGCTGTTTTTT
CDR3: CASTPGTPNTGELFF

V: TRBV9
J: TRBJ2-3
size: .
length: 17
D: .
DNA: TGTGCCAGCAGCGTAGCTAGTGGCACAAGTAGCACAGATACGCAGTATTTT
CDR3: CASSVASGTSSTDTQYF

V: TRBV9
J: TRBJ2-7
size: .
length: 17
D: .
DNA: TGTGCCAGCAGCGACCCCCGGGCGCGAAGGGGCTCCTACGAGCAGTACTTC
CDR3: CASSDPRARRGSYEQYF

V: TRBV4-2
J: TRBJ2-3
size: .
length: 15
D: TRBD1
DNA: TGTGCCAGCAGCCAAGTAGGACAGGGGACAGATACGCAGTATTTT
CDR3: CASSQVGQGTDTQYF

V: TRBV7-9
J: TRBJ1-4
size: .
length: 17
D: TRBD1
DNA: TGTGCCAGCAGCATGGGACAGGGGATCTCGGGGGTTGAAAAACTGTTTTTT
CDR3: CASSMGQGISGVEKLFF

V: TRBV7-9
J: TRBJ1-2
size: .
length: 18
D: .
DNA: TGTGCCAGCAGCTTCAGTGCCCCGCCGCGGCCCAGGGACTATGGCTACACCTTC
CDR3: CASSFSAPPRPRDYGYTF

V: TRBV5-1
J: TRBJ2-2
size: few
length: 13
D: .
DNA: TGCGCCAGCAATGAGGTCCCCACCGGGGAGCTGTTTTTT
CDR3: CASNEVPTGELFF

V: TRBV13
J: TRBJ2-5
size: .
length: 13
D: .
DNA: TGTGCCAGCAGCAAAGCGGTCGGCGAGACCCAGTACTTC
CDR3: CASSKAVGETQYF

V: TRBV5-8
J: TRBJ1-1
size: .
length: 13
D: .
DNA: TGTGCCAGCAGCTCAATCAGGGAAGGACGAGCTTTCTTT
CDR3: CASSSIREGRAFF

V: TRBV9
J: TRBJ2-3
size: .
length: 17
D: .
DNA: TGTGCCAGCAGCGTTCTGGACTCCTCCTTAAGCACAGATACGCAGTATTTT
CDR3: CASSVLDSSLSTDTQYF

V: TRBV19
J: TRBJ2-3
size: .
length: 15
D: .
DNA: TGTGCCAGTAGTATTCTTTCTGGGCGTACAGATACGCAGTATTTT
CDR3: CASSILSGRTDTQYF

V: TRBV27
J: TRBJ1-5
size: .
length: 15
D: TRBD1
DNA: TGTGCCAGCAGTTTGCTGGGACAGGGGGGAGAGCCCCAGCATTTT
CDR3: CASSLLGQGGEPQHF

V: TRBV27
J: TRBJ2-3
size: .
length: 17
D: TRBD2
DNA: TGTGCCAGCAGTTCAACGCCTAGCGGCCTGAGTATGGATACGCAGTATTTT
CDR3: CASSSTPSGLSMDTQYF

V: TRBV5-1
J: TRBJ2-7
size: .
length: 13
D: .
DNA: TGCGCCAGCAGCTCAGACACCCGCTACGAGCAGTACTTC
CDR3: CASSSDTRYEQYF

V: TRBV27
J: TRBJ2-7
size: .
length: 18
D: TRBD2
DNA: TGTGCCAGCAGTTTATCGTCGGAGACTAGCGGGAGGAGGTACGAGCAGTACTTC
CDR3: CASSLSSETSGRRYEQYF

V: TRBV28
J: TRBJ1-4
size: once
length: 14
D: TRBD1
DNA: TGTGCCAGCAGTTTGACAGGGGAGAATGAAAAACTGTTTTTT
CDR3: CASSLTGENEKLFF

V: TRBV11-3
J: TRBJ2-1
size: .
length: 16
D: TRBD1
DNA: TGTGCCAGCAGCTCGCGACAGGGGAGCTCCTACAATGAGCAGTTCTTC
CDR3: CASSSRQGSSYNEQFF

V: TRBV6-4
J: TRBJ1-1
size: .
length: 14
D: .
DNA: TGTGCCAGCAAGGCCCAATTATCAGGGTCTGAAGCTTTCTTT
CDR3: CASKAQLSGSEAFF

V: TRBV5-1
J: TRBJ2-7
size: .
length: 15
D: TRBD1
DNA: TGCGCCAGCAGCTTGGAGCGACAGGGGAACTACGAGCAGTACTTC
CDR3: CASSLERQGNYEQYF

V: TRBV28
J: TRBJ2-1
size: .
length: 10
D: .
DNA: TGTGCCAGCAGTTCCCAGGCCCAGTTCTTC
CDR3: CASSSQAQFF

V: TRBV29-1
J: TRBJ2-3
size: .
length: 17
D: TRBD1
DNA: TGCAGCGTCCTAAAGGCCGGGACAGTTTCATTCACAGATACGCAGTATTTT
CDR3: CSVLKAGTVSFTDTQYF

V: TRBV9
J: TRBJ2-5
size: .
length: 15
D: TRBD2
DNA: TGTGCCAGCAGCGTAGGACTAGCGGTGGGAGAGACCCAGTACTTC
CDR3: CASSVGLAVGETQYF

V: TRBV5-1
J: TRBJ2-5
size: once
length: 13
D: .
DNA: TGCGCCAGCAGCTTGGAGTACGGGAAGACCCAGTACTTC
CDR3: CASSLEYGKTQYF

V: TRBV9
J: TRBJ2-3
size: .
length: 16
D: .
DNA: TGTGCCAGCAGCGTGCTCGGTGAATCCTTCACAGATACGCAGTATTTT
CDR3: CASSVLGESFTDTQYF

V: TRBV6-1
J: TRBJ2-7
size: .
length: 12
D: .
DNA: TGTGCCAGCAGTGAAGTGAGGTCCGAGCAGTACTTC
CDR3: CASSEVRSEQYF

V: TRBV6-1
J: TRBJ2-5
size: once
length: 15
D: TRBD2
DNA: TGTGCCAGCAGTGAAGCGAGCGGGGCCGTGGGCCCCCAGTACTTC
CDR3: CASSEASGAVGPQYF

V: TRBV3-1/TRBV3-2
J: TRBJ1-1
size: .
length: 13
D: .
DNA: TGTGCCAGCAGCCAAACAGGGAACACTGAAGCTTTCTTT
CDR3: CASSQTGNTEAFF

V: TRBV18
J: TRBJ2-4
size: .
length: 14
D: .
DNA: TGTGCCAGCTCACCACCCTATCGGGGAAACATTCAGTACTTC
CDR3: CASSPPYRGNIQYF

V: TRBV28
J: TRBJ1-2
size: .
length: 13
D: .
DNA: TGTGCCAGCAAGAAGACAGCTCGCTATGGCTACACCTTC
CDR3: CASKKTARYGYTF

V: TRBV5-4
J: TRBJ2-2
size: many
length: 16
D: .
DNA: TGTGCCAGCAGCTTGGTCCCGGGACAACTCACCGGGGAGCTGTTTTTT
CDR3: CASSLVPGQLTGELFF

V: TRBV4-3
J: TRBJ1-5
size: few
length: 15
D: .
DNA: TGCGCCAGCAGCCAAGAGGGAGGGGGTAGGCAGCCCCAGCATTTT
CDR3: CASSQEGGGRQPQHF

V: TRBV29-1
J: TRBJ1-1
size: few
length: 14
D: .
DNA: TGCAGCGTTCTGAAAGAAGGGGGGAACACTGAAGCTTTCTTT
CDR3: CSVLKEGGNTEAFF